This T cell receptor (beta chain) emerged from a study of cytomegalovirus exposure and HLA in healthy donors. Study-wide points: Sequencing likely generated an artifact that appeared as a cluster of highly shared sequence variants. Indistinguishable V segments such as TRBV6-2 and TRBV6-3 were excluded.

Notes on this clone: Its antigen is currently unknown.

V was clipped by 5 bases and J by 5 bases; unmatched bases: 5. The germline CDR1 and CDR2 sequences are LNHDA and SQIVND (reference sequence). This CDR3 has 16 residues. Use of 60 Vbeta and 13 Jbeta primers characterized the PCR. The repertoire was sequenced with immunoSEQ multiplex PCR; TCRdb's copy has only in-frame clones and lacks some. The table lists roughly 120,000 clones, approximately 80% of them singletons. The chain carries TRBV19 and TRBJ2-2, with 13 bases matching TRBD2. The sequencing sample was made of PBMCs. This receptor was identified in a woman in her 30s in good health and CMV-seronegative. CDR3 amino acids: CASSSWTSGRTGELFF. The CDR3 DNA reads TGTGCCAGTAGTTCTTGGACTAGCGGGAGAACCGGGGAGCTGTTTTTT.